This record covers a single TCR beta chain. An end of the junction differs from the germline gene, which may be a read error. These data originate in a study of blood T cell repertoires in COVID-19. The CDR3 is 12 residues long. Looked up from germline, CDR1 is SQVTM and CDR2 is ANQGSEA. Sequencing was performed with immunoSEQ multiplex PCR; in TCRdb, only in-frame clones are kept and a portion is missing. Of 90,000 to 120,000 clones listed, 87% were seen once; the top ten hold approximately 15%. The V call is TRBV29-1, the J call TRBJ1-1; 7 nucleotides agree with TRBD1. The receptor's source is a man between 45 and 60 years old with acute or convalescent COVID-19. Sequencing was carried out using peripheral blood. CDR3 nucleotides: TGCATCGTTACAGGGGCAATCACTGAAGCTTTCTTT. Protein product: CIVTGAITEAFF.